This entry concerns a single T cell receptor (beta chain). With 0 bases clipped from V and 1 base from J, the junction kept 3 bases outside the gene matches. Germline loops: CDR1 SGHRS, CDR2 YFSETQ. The CDR3 sequence is 15 residues long. Per the authors' pipeline: Scientists estimated how many nucleated cells there were by amplifying reference gene primers. Only in-frame clones appear in the TCRdb table, and some are missing; sequencing was by immunoSEQ multiplex PCR. The V and J calls and clone size come from that table; D and trimming were worked out from the DNA. The table has a few hundred thousand clones, more than 75% seen once. Seattle participants joined during active infection and were tracked over time. The record originates from a study of blood T cell repertoires in COVID-19. Overall study context: Both acute and convalescent COVID-19 samples were obtained from the United States, Italy and Spain. In each case, the material was cDNA or gDNA derived from T cells, B-cell-depleted T cells, or PBMCs.

The sequenced sample was peripheral blood. The origin of this receptor is a woman in her sixties with COVID-19, enrolled during active disease. V and J are TRBV5-1 and TRBJ2-5; TRBD2 agrees at 7 bases. Written as DNA, the CDR3 is TGCGCCAGCAGCTTGGACGGGACTATCCAAGAGACCCAGTACTTC. It yields the protein CASSLDGTIQETQYF.